The 19 T cell receptor beta chains below come from one sample, sequenced in a study of cytomegalovirus exposure and HLA in healthy donors. The study ran its PCR with 60 Vbeta and 13 Jbeta primers. Clones were sequenced by immunoSEQ multiplex PCR, and TCRdb holds only the in-frame ones, with some missing. The sample carries about 96,000 clones, around 80% recorded once. Source material: PBMCs. The receptors were gathered from a man aged 30 to 45 in good health and CMV-seronegative.

The chain carries TRBV7-3 and TRBJ2-2; possibly TRBD2 for D (7 bases). The V and J ends lost 1 base and 6 bases respectively, with 12 bases between them. The CDR3 spans 15 residues. CDR1 and CDR2 (germline): SGHTA, FQGTGA. CDR3 bases: TGTGCCAGCAGCTTAAGCCGGGGGGCGGCCGGGGAGCTGTTTTTT. Its translation: CASSLSRGAAGELFF.

By share, this clone counts as medium-sized. V is TRBV4-1 and J is TRBJ1-4, with a tentative D call TRBD1 (6 bases). Germline V CDR1 and CDR2: MGHRA, YSYEKL. The CDR3 is 17 residues long. V was cut by 1 base and J by 3 bases, with 15 bases left in between. The CDR3: CASSQVLVGGSNEKLFF. DNA of the CDR3: TGCGCCAGCAGCCAAGTCCTCGTAGGGGGATCTAATGAAAAACTGTTTTTT.

To note about this clone: Other DNA sequences in the same sample also yield this CDR3. In DNA, the CDR3 is TGCGCCAGCAGCGCCGGGACAGGGTATGGCTACACCTTC. This gives the protein CASSAGTGYGYTF. The chain recombines TRBV5-1 with TRBJ1-2, with 9 bases fitting TRBD1. CDR1 SGHRS and CDR2 YFSETQ come from the germline V gene. The CDR3 spans 13 residues. V shed 4 bases, J shed 5 bases, and the junction held 3 bases outside the gene matches.

The chain employs TRBV6-1 and TRBJ1-4; D ambiguous. V gave up 6 bases and J gave up 8 bases, with 19 bases separating them. The CDR3 has 15 amino acids. Germline CDR1 MNHNS, CDR2 SASEGT. For the CDR3, the DNA is TGTGCCAGCAGGCGCGACGGCGGGGTGGGGGAAAAACTGTTTTTT. It is translated as CASRRDGGVGEKLFF.

The V and J genes are TRBV9 and TRBJ2-3, with 9 bases identical to TRBD2. The germline V gene encodes CDR1 SGDLS and CDR2 YYNGEE. The CDR3 has 15 amino acids. With V trimmed by 6 bases and J by 2 bases, 7 bases remained unmatched. CDR3 protein: CASTRRGGATDTQYF. DNA of the CDR3: TGTGCCAGCACCCGCCGCGGGGGGGCCACAGATACGCAGTATTTT. The variable domain in full, completed from reference TRBV9 and TRBJ2-3, reads DSGVTQTPKHLITATGQRVTLRCSPRSGDLSVYWYQQSLDQGLQFLIQYYNGEERAKGNILERFSAQQFPDLHSELNLSSLELGDSALYFCASTRRGGATDTQYFGPGTRLTVL.

The chain employs TRBV6-1 and TRBJ1-5; tentative D call: TRBD1 (5 bases). Trimming took off 6 bases at V and 6 bases at J, with 15 bases between the two ends. Per the germline V gene, CDR1 is MNHNS and CDR2 is SASEGT. CDR3 length equals 14 residues. The CDR3 reads CASRETGGGQPQHF. CDR3 nucleotide sequence: TGTGCCAGCAGAGAGACGGGGGGAGGTCAGCCCCAGCATTTT.

In this sample, this clone turned up once. The chain has TRBV6-4 and TRBJ1-2, with 8 bases lining up with TRBD1. Germline-derived CDR1 and CDR2 are MRHNA and SNTAGT. With V trimmed by 3 bases and J by 4 bases, 4 bases remained unmatched. CDR3 size: 14 residues. This CDR3 reads CASSEGGQGYGYTF. For the CDR3, the DNA is TGTGCCAGCAGTGAAGGAGGACAGGGCTATGGCTACACCTTC.

The V and J genes are TRBV2 and TRBJ2-1, with TRBD2 identical over 7 bases. The CDR3 spans 13 residues. The V segment lost 8 bases and the J segment 5 bases; nucleotides outside the gene matches: 6. Germline V gives CDR1 SNHLY, CDR2 FYNNEI. The chain's CDR3 is CASGRLAHNEQFF. Written as DNA, the CDR3 is TGTGCCAGCGGGAGACTAGCTCACAATGAGCAGTTCTTC.

Concerning this clone: The identical CDR3 is also encoded by other nucleotide sequences in the sample. The chain is built from TRBV5-6 and TRBJ1-1, with a weak D call TRBD1 (5 bases). Trimming removed 3 bases at V and 2 bases at J, with 11 bases between. The CDR3 loop spans 14 amino acids. CDR1 and CDR2 (germline): SGHDT, YYEEEE. In DNA form, the CDR3 reads TGTGCCAGCAGCTGGCTGACAGCCAACACTGAAGCTTTCTTT. This codes for CASSWLTANTEAFF. The variable domain in full, with the rest retrieved from reference TRBV5-6 and TRBJ1-1, is DAGVTQSPTHLIKTRGQQVTLRCSPKSGHDTVSWYQQALGQGPQFIFQYYEEEERQRGNFPDRFSGHQFPNYSSELNVNALLLGDSALYLCASSWLTANTEAFFGQGTRLTVV.

V is TRBV2 and J is TRBJ1-6; 8 bases map to TRBD1. This CDR3 comprises 15 residues. Per the germline V gene, CDR1 is SNHLY and CDR2 is FYNNEI. V gave up 2 bases and J gave up 8 bases; unmatched junction bases: 5. CDR3 residues: CASSEQGAQDSPLHF. DNA of the CDR3: TGTGCCAGCAGTGAACAGGGGGCCCAAGATTCACCCCTCCACTTT.

This clone was observed once. The V gene is TRBV2, the J gene TRBJ1-2, with D maybe TRBD1 (5 bases). Germline CDR1 SNHLY, CDR2 FYNNEI. The CDR3 loop spans 12 amino acids. V lost 11 bases and J 4 bases, leaving 14 bases between the germline ends. The CDR3 sequence is CAQRGEGYGYTF. CDR3 bases: TGTGCCCAAAGAGGGGAGGGCTATGGCTACACCTTC. Using reference TRBV2 and TRBJ1-2 for the parts outside the CDR3, the full variable domain is EPEVTQTPSHQVTQMGQEVILRCVPISNHLYFYWYRQILGQKVEFLVSFYNNEISEKSEIFDDQFSVERPDGSNFTLKIRSTKLEDSAMYFCAQRGEGYGYTFGSGTRLTVV.

The rearrangement uses TRBV30 and TRBJ1-1; the D is unclear. There are 13 residues in the CDR3. Trimming pared 2 bases from V and 3 bases from J, leaving 10 bases between. Per germline, CDR1 GTSNPN and CDR2 SVGIG (reference sequence). The CDR3 sequence: CAWSQSTDTEAFF. CDR3 coding DNA: TGTGCCTGGAGTCAGAGTACAGACACTGAAGCTTTCTTT.

The CDR3 spells CASSSTGGIDEQYF. CDR3 DNA sequence: TGTGCCAGCAGCTCGACAGGGGGTATCGACGAGCAGTACTTC. The chain recombines TRBV7-9 with TRBJ2-7, with 9 bases identical to TRBD1. Germline CDR1 SEHNR, CDR2 FQNEAQ (reference sequence). CDR3 length: 14 amino acids. V lost 4 bases and J lost 5; bases outside the gene matches: 6.

This chain links TRBV30 with TRBJ1-1; D gene unclear. CDR3 length: 11 amino acids. Germline V gene sequence: CDR1 GTSNPN, CDR2 SVGIG (reference sequence). V lost 6 bases and J 0 bases, leaving 5 bases between the germline ends. The CDR3 loop is CACRLNTEAFF. The DNA for the CDR3 is TGTGCCTGCAGGCTGAACACTGAAGCTTTCTTT.

This clone has only one observation. V gene TRBV9 combines with J gene TRBJ2-5; tentatively, D is TRBD2 (5 bases). The V gene's germline CDR1 is SGDLS and CDR2 YYNGEE. The CDR3 extends over 12 amino acids. V was pared by 3 bases and J by 7 bases, with 10 bases between. CDR3 region: CASSAYRGTQYF. The CDR3 bases are TGTGCCAGCAGCGCCTACCGGGGGACCCAGTACTTC.

This chain joins TRBV5-1 and TRBJ2-3, with a tentative D call TRBD2 (6 bases). Trimming pared 0 bases from V and 4 bases from J, leaving 9 bases between. CDR3 length: 14 residues. The germline V gene has CDR1 SGHRS and CDR2 YFSETQ. CDR3 sequence reads: CASSLGGVADTQYF. CDR3 nucleotide sequence: TGCGCCAGCAGCTTGGGGGGGGTCGCAGATACGCAGTATTTT.

The chain uses TRBV10-3 and TRBJ2-2; D is possibly TRBD1 (5 bases). V was clipped by 2 bases and J by 1 base, with 8 bases between them. From germline, CDR1 is ENHRY and CDR2 SYGVKD. This CDR3 spans 15 amino acids. CDR3 protein: CAISEDGQNTGELFF. In nucleotides, the CDR3 is TGTGCCATCAGTGAGGACGGACAGAACACCGGGGAGCTGTTTTTT.

This clone was seen only a few times. The chain employs TRBV5-4 and TRBJ2-5; 8 nucleotides align to TRBD1. The CDR3 sequence is 13 residues long. Germline-derived CDR1 and CDR2 are SGHNT and YYREEE (reference sequence). Unmatched junction bases numbered 4, after V lost 7 bases and J lost 2 bases. The CDR3 is CASSRDRQETQYF. CDR3 coding DNA: TGTGCCAGCTCACGGGACAGGCAAGAGACCCAGTACTTC.

There are a few counts of this clone. The chain employs TRBV5-4 and TRBJ1-1; no clear D. The CDR3 spans 13 residues. CDR1 and CDR2 from the germline V gene are SGHNT and YYREEE (reference sequence). V was trimmed by 4 bases and J by 2 bases, leaving 9 bases between them. The CDR3, as DNA: TGTGCCAGCAGCCAGCTGACAAACACTGAAGCTTTCTTT. Protein product: CASSQLTNTEAFF.